The 14 T cell receptor beta chains presented below share a single source sample, sequenced in a study of beta chain features in type 1 diabetes. Sequencing targeted expressed TCRB transcripts, as all isolated RNA had been reverse transcribed. The method was immunoSEQ multiplex PCR; TCRdb's version includes in-frame clones alone and lacks a portion of them. The sample includes 450,000 to 550,000 clones, approximately 31% of them seen just once. The sequenced material came from naive CD4+ T cells from blood. These receptors were obtained from a man aged 18 to 35 in good health.

J is TRBJ2-4 and V is TRBV7-8; D is uncertain. Per the germline V gene, CDR1 is SGHVS and CDR2 is FQNEAQ. V was cut by 1 base and J by 11 bases, with 18 bases left in between. The CDR3 spans 15 residues. This CDR3 reads CASSLVLQPGVVQYF. CDR3 nucleotides: TGTGCCAGCAGCTTAGTGTTGCAACCCGGTGTGGTTCAGTACTTC.

The chain carries TRBV30 and TRBJ2-7; 9 positions agree with TRBD2. The CDR3 runs 16 residues. V was pared by 2 bases and J by 4 bases, with 12 bases of the junction left unmatched. CDR1 GTSNPN and CDR2 SVGIG come from the germline V gene (reference sequence). The CDR3 nucleotides are TGTGCCTGGAGTACCCTTAGCGGGAGTCTGGAGTACGAGCAGTACTTC. Its translation is CAWSTLSGSLEYEQYF. Drawing the rest from reference TRBV30 and TRBJ2-7, the complete variable domain is SQTIHQWPATLVQPVGSPLSLECTVEGTSNPNLYWYRQAAGRGLQLLFYSVGIGQISSEVPQNLSASRPQDRQFILSSKKLLLSDSGFYLCAWSTLSGSLEYEQYFGPGTRLTVT.

The rearrangement links TRBV7-6 to TRBJ2-7; 8 nucleotides agree with TRBD2. The J segment lost 6 bases and the V segment lost 5 bases, leaving 9 bases of the junction unmatched. This CDR3 has 14 residues. Germline loops: CDR1 SGHVS, CDR2 FNYEAQ. Here the CDR3 reads CASSPTAGAGEQYF. The CDR3 nucleotides read TGTGCCAGCAGCCCGACAGCGGGAGCCGGCGAGCAGTACTTC.

The V gene is TRBV5-1, the J gene TRBJ2-4; D is unresolved. Per germline, CDR1 SGHRS and CDR2 YFSETQ. V was shortened by 0 bases and J by 5 bases, with 9 bases between the two germline ends. This CDR3 region has 14 residues. Here the CDR3 reads CASSLETPQNIQYF. Written as DNA, the CDR3 is TGCGCCAGCAGCTTGGAAACACCTCAAAACATTCAGTACTTC.

This clone was found a few times. The chain joins TRBV27 to TRBJ1-1; 7 bases line up with TRBD1. This CDR3 region has 15 residues. Germline CDR1 is MNHEY and CDR2 is SMNVEV (reference sequence). Trimming cost V 6 bases and J 4 bases; bases outside gene matches: 11. The CDR3 spells CASRPVQGVSTEAFF. The CDR3 region has the DNA TGTGCCAGCAGGCCCGTCCAGGGGGTGAGCACTGAAGCTTTCTTT.

The chain couples TRBV30 to TRBJ2-7, with TRBD2 identical over 9 bases. J was trimmed by 1 base and V by 0 bases; bases with no gene match: 4. The germline gives CDR1 GTSNPN, CDR2 SVGIG (reference sequence). This CDR3 contains 15 residues. The CDR3 sequence is CAWSVQLAGSYEQYF. The DNA of the CDR3 is TGTGCCTGGAGTGTACAGCTAGCGGGGTCCTACGAGCAGTACTTC.

Comment on this clone: Different DNA sequences within this sample yield the same CDR3. The V call is TRBV18, the J call TRBJ2-7; D remains unclear. Trimming pared 0 bases from V and 1 base from J, leaving 4 bases between. CDR1 and CDR2 from the germline V gene are KGHSH and LQKENI. This CDR3 contains 13 residues. CDR3 in amino acids: CASSPPTSYEQYF. The DNA of the CDR3 is TGTGCCAGCTCACCACCGACGTCCTACGAGCAGTACTTC.

This sequence joins TRBV30 and TRBJ2-3; tentative D call: TRBD2 (5 bases). V shed 2 bases and J shed 3 bases, with 15 bases lying between them. Germline CDR1 is GTSNPN and CDR2 is SVGIG (reference sequence). This CDR3 spans 15 amino acids. CDR3: CAWSIGNYLTDTQYF. DNA for the CDR3: TGTGCCTGGAGTATCGGGAATTACTTGACAGATACGCAGTATTTT.

The gene calls are TRBV30 and TRBJ1-1; D gene ambiguous. Per the germline V gene, CDR1 is GTSNPN and CDR2 is SVGIG (reference sequence). The length of the CDR3 is 13 residues. V gave up 4 bases and J gave up 2 bases, with 11 bases separating them. The CDR3 DNA reads TGTGCCTGGACCCCGGGAGGCAACACTGAAGCTTTCTTT. Its protein is CAWTPGGNTEAFF.

The chain joins TRBV30 to TRBJ1-1; 7 bases line up with TRBD1. Germline lookup yields CDR1 GTSNPN and CDR2 SVGIG (reference sequence). CDR3 length: 13 amino acids. The ends lost 2 bases at V and 4 bases at J; junction bases unmatched: 4. The CDR3: CAWSSDRATEAFF. CDR3 coding DNA: TGTGCCTGGAGTTCAGACAGGGCCACTGAAGCTTTCTTT.

The chain combines TRBV11-2 with TRBJ2-1; D remains unclear. Germline V lookup: CDR1 SGHAT, CDR2 FQNNGV. V lost 1 base and J 2 bases, leaving 9 bases between the germline ends. The CDR3 spans 15 residues. DNA of the CDR3: TGTGCCAGCAGCTTAGGGGTTCTCACCTACAATGAGCAGTTCTTC. It encodes CASSLGVLTYNEQFF.

Concerning this clone: A much larger clonotype is one base distant, so this may be a read error. The sample holds other DNA sequences that translate to the same CDR3. CDR3 protein: CASSLTDTQYF. The CDR3, as DNA: TGTGCCAGCAGCTTAACAGATACGCAGTATTTT. The gene calls are TRBV5-4 and TRBJ2-3; D remains unclear. From germline, CDR1 is SGHNT and CDR2 YYREEE (reference sequence). The CDR3 is made up of 11 amino acids. The ends were cut back, 2 bases at V and 3 bases at J, with 1 base in the middle. Full variable domain (rest looked up from reference TRBV5-4 and TRBJ2-3): ETGVTQSPTHLIKTRGQQVTLRCSSQSGHNTVSWYQQALGQGPQFIFQYYREEENGRGNFPPRFSGLQFPNYSSELNVNALELDDSALYLCASSLTDTQYFGPGTRLTVL.

V gene TRBV5-4 combines with J gene TRBJ2-1; D is possibly TRBD2 (6 bases). Germline CDR1 SGHNT, CDR2 YYREEE (reference sequence). The CDR3 sequence is 18 residues long. V was cut by 4 bases and J by 10 bases, with 30 bases left in between. CDR3 in amino acids: CASSGYLTSPGTTYEQFF. DNA of the CDR3: TGTGCCAGCAGCGGGTACCTCACTAGCCCGGGAACAACTTACGAGCAGTTCTTC.

The chain has TRBV7-9 and TRBJ2-5; no reliable D call. This CDR3 has 16 amino acids. The ends were cut back, 1 base at V and 0 bases at J, with 12 bases in the middle. Germline CDR1 reads SEHNR; CDR2 reads FQNEAQ (reference sequence). The CDR3 reads CASSLGPGVYQETQYF. CDR3 nucleotide sequence: TGTGCCAGCAGCTTAGGCCCAGGAGTGTACCAAGAGACCCAGTACTTC. The variable domain in full, with the rest retrieved from reference TRBV7-9 and TRBJ2-5, is DTGVSQNPRHKITKRGQNVTFRCDPISEHNRLYWYRQTLGQGPEFLTYFQNEAQLEKSRLLSDRFSAERPKGSFSTLEIQRTEQGDSAMYLCASSLGPGVYQETQYFGPGTRLLVL.